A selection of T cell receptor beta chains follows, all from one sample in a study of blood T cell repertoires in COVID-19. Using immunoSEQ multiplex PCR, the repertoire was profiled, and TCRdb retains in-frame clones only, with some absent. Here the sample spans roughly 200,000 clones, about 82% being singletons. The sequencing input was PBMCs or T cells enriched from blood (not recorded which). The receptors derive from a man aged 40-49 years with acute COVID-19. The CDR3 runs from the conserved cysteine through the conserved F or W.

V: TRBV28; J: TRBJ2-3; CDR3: CASSLIRATQYF
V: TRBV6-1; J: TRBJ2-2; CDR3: CASSERTEGLRAGELFF
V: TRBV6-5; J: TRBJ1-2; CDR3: CASSRHRGYGYTF
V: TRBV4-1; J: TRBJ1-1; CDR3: CASSQDLSLLPGVEAFF
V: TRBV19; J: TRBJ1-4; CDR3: CASSRGSTNEKLFF
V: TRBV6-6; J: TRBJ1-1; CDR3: CASSYSRDRGNTEAFF
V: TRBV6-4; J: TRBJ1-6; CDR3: CASSPGQGNSPLHF
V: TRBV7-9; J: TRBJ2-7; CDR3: CASSTTVQGGYEQYF
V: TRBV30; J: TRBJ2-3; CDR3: CAWSPGKNTDTQYF
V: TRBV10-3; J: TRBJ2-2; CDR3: CAISERGLGKNTGELFF
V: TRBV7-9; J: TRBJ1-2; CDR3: CASSLKGHPSNYGYTF
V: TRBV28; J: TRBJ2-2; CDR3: CAGTSGKTGELFF
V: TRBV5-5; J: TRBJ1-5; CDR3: CASSRTIGDSNQPQHF
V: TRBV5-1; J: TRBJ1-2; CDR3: CASSLAPGREEGYTF
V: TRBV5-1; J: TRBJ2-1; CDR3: CASSLDLGIGVNEQFF
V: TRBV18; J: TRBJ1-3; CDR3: CASSPRVDRISGNTIYF
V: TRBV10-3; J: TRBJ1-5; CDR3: CAIQGYSNQPQHF
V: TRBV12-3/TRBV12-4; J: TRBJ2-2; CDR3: CASSVGTPGELFF
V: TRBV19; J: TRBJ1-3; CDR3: CASSIGGNSGNTIYF
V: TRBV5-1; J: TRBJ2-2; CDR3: CASRTGQGGGELFF
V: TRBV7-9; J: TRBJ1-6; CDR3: CASSLGGQGTGSPLHF
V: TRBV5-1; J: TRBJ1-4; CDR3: CASSFRFATNEKLFF
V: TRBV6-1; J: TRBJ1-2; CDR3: CASSEPSLSFNYGYTF
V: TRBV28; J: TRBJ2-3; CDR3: CASSFSGLGTDTQYF
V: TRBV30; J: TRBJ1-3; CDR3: CAWSAGITIYF
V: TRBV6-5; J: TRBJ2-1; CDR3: CASSYSPGVSYNEQFF